This T cell receptor beta chain was observed in a study of blood T cell repertoires in COVID-19. Across the whole study: Sites in the United States, Italy and Spain provided acute and convalescent COVID-19 samples. The analysed material was cDNA or gDNA that came from T cells, B-cell-depleted T cells, or PBMCs.

As originally analysed: By means of reference gene primer amplification, nucleated cell counts were estimated. Sequenced by immunoSEQ multiplex PCR; TCRdb stores in-frame clones only, minus some. The V and J calls and the clone size are those of that table, but D and trimming were determined from the DNA. The sample includes around 99,000 clones, approximately 80% of them seen just once. The sequencing sample was made of peripheral blood. This TCR was sampled from a woman aged 50 to 60 with acute or convalescent COVID-19.

The CDR3 spells CASRLGDKEAFF. DNA for the CDR3: TGTGCCAGCCGCCTTGGGGACAAGGAAGCTTTCTTT. V usage is TRBV2 and J usage is TRBJ1-1; D is perhaps TRBD1 (6 bases). Per the germline V gene, CDR1 is SNHLY and CDR2 is FYNNEI. The CDR3 totals 12 residues. V was trimmed by 8 bases and J by 8 bases, leaving 15 bases between them.